This T cell receptor (beta chain) was retrieved from a study of T cell responses to AZD1222 COVID-19 vaccine. The protocol was immunoSEQ multiplex PCR, while the TCRdb copy is restricted to in-frame clones and leaves out a portion. In the table there are 120,000 or so clones, 80% to 95% of which are singletons. CDR3 size: 15 residues. The germline V gene has CDR1 SGHDN and CDR2 FVKESK. The V gene end was trimmed by 4 bases and the J gene end by 3 bases; junction bases not matched to a gene: 5. The J gene is TRBJ1-4, the V gene TRBV14; 7 bases map to TRBD1. This receptor was obtained from an adult in good health. The source was peripheral blood, collected on day 0 of MenACWY control vaccination. This chain's CDR3 is CASSRYRGANEKLFF. DNA of the CDR3: TGTGCCAGCAGCCGATACAGGGGAGCTAATGAAAAACTGTTTTTT. The full variable domain, with the rest looked up from reference TRBV14 and TRBJ1-4, is EAGVTQFPSHSVIEKGQTVTLRCDPISGHDNLYWYRRVMGKEIKFLLHFVKESKQDESGMPNNRFLAERTGGTYSTLKVQPAELEDSGVYFCASSRYRGANEKLFFGSGTQLSVL.